The clone carrying this T cell receptor beta chain was seen ten or more times. As yet, its antigen is unknown. Quantitative 5'-RACE with molecular barcodes produced the TCR beta libraries. TCRdb processed the 5' RACE reads anew with MiXCR; each CDR3 protein has one entry. The sample consists of around 130,000 distinct CDR3 sequences, roughly 6.6% of them appearing once. The data originate from a study of CD8 T cells in ankylosing spondylitis. Broader study findings: What seemed typical of ankylosing spondylitis blood was a TCR beta motif built from 8 or 9 highly homologous variants. Enrichment of disease-linked clones was reportedly significant in matched ankylosing spondylitis synovial fluid.

CDR1 and CDR2 (germline): SGHRS, YFSETQ. This CDR3 is built from 15 residues. V gave up 0 bases and J gave up 8 bases; unmatched junction bases: 10. The TCR comes from a male donor with ankylosing spondylitis or in good health (not recorded which). V gene TRBV5-1 combines with J gene TRBJ1-2; 7 bases are shared with TRBD1. Input material: blood, either unsorted or a sorted T cell fraction (not recorded which). CDR3 DNA sequence: TGCGCCAGCAGCTTGGAACAAGGGGGCGCGGGGGGCTACACCTTC. This codes for CASSLEQGGAGGYTF.